This T cell receptor (beta chain) comes out of a study of blood T cell repertoires in COVID-19. About the study: Material from acute and convalescent COVID-19 was sourced from the United States, Italy and Spain. In each case, the material was cDNA or gDNA derived from T cells, B-cell-depleted T cells, or PBMCs.

Under the authors' procedure: Amplification with reference gene primers provided the estimates of nucleated cell counts. Method: immunoSEQ multiplex PCR; TCRdb's copy keeps in-frame clones and lacks some. That table gives V, J and clone size, and the DNA gave D and trimming. The profile shows 200,000 to 250,000 clones, over 80% of them singletons. Seattle-derived patients entered the study during active infection and were followed longitudinally. This CDR3 comprises 14 residues. After removal of 10 bases from V and 3 bases from J, the junction contained 12 bases not matched to a gene. CDR1 is SGHAT, CDR2 FQDESV, per germline (reference sequence).

This clonotype was sampled from a man aged 25 to 40 with COVID-19, enrolled during active disease. This sequence joins TRBV11-1 and TRBJ2-7, with 7 bases lining up with TRBD1. Sequencing was carried out using peripheral blood. CDR3 coding DNA: TGTGCCACAAGGGAACTCCAGGGGGTCTACGAGCAGTACTTC. As protein: CATRELQGVYEQYF.